This T cell receptor (beta chain) was identified in a study of cytomegalovirus exposure and HLA in healthy donors. Study conclusions and caveats: According to a later analysis, most TCR beta chains associated with CMV appeared HLA-restricted. It was shown in a later analysis that HLA-associated TCR beta chains were more clonally expanded than other, equally common chains. Earlier findings revealed that most TCR beta V segments proved productive either about 90% or about 30% of the time. Investigators reported 164 TCR beta chains as tied to cytomegalovirus.

Primers: 60 Vbeta forward and 13 Jbeta reverse. Produced via immunoSEQ multiplex PCR; TCRdb's table is partial and in-frame only. The sample shows around 100,000 clones, around 80% of them seen only once. There are a few counts of this clone. Its cognate antigen is unknown. This CDR3 is built from 16 residues. Germline CDR1 is SGHDT and CDR2 is YYEEEE. V was trimmed by 0 bases and J by 4 bases, leaving 14 bases between them. The TCR sequence derives from a male donor in good health and CMV-seropositive. This chain connects TRBV5-6 to TRBJ1-3, with a tentative D call TRBD1 (5 bases). The sample was PBMCs. The CDR3 DNA reads TGTGCCAGCAGCTTGGTCGGGGGATTCTCGGGAAACACCATATATTTT. Protein: CASSLVGGFSGNTIYF.